These 18 T cell receptor beta chains were all obtained from the same sample, sequenced in a study of T cell responses to AZD1222 COVID-19 vaccine (dated by TCRdb to the early 2020s). Library method: the immunoSEQ multiplex PCR assay. This is the immuneACCESS table as TCRdb keeps it, with only in-frame sequences that have V and J called. A part of the clones is gone; compared with another copy, unresolved V genes explain less than half, and the rest is unexplained. This sample lists about 56,000 clones; 80% were detected once. The ten largest account for roughly 5.1% of the sample. Interpreted using the paper, the time point label stands for: about 28 days (+/-7) after the second vaccine dose. Sequencing was performed on peripheral blood, taken 28 days after the second AZD1222 dose. Receptors were obtained from an adult who received the AZD1222 COVID-19 vaccine.

V gene TRBV6-1 combines with J gene TRBJ2-3, with 7 bases lining up with TRBD1. V lost 6 bases to trimming and J lost 5 bases; unmatched junction nucleotides: 11. The CDR3 contains 15 residues. From germline, CDR1 is MNHNS and CDR2 SASEGT. CDR3 region: CASSLRQGGLDTQYF. CDR3 DNA: TGTGCCAGCAGCCTTCGACAGGGCGGACTAGATACGCAGTATTTT.

This clone was seen a handful of times. The chain carries TRBV3-1 (or the pseudogene TRBV3-2) and TRBJ1-4; D unclear. V was pared by 1 base and J by 8 bases, with 14 bases between. The CDR3 contains 15 residues. Germline values: CDR1 LGHDT, CDR2 YNNKEL (reference sequence). The CDR3 protein is CASSQGDFGREKLFF. The DNA of the CDR3 is TGTGCCAGCAGCCAAGGTGATTTCGGACGGGAAAAACTGTTTTTT.

V gene TRBV5-8 combines with J gene TRBJ2-7; D not certain. V shed 3 bases and J shed 5 bases, with 6 bases lying between them. The CDR3 is made up of 11 amino acids. Germline V gives CDR1 SGHTS, CDR2 YDEGEE. Here the CDR3 reads CASSYFHEQYF. CDR3 bases: TGTGCCAGCAGCTACTTCCACGAGCAGTACTTC.

The V gene is TRBV4-1, the J gene TRBJ2-4, with 13 bases matching TRBD2. The CDR3 is made up of 15 amino acids. Germline values: CDR1 MGHRA, CDR2 YSYEKL. V trimming: 4 bases; J trimming: 8 bases; junction bases outside the gene matches: 5. Written as DNA, the CDR3 is TGCGCCAGCAGCCTCGGACTAGCGGGGGCCGACATTCAGTACTTC. Translation gives CASSLGLAGADIQYF.

By share of the sample, this clone is medium-sized (0.01 to 0.1%). The chain combines TRBV10-3 with TRBJ2-3; TRBD2 aligns across 9 bases. The J segment lost 4 bases and the V segment lost 0 bases, leaving 11 bases of the junction unmatched. Germline assignment: CDR1 ENHRY and CDR2 SYGVKD. The CDR3 is made up of 18 amino acids. The CDR3 sequence: CAISESTPWAGGPDTQYF. CDR3 DNA sequence: TGTGCCATCAGTGAGTCGACTCCCTGGGCGGGGGGGCCAGATACGCAGTATTTT.

This clone was found once. The V and J genes are TRBV19 and TRBJ1-3; 8 nucleotides match TRBD1. Germline V gene lookup returns CDR1 LNHDA and CDR2 SQIVND (reference sequence). The CDR3 runs to 18 residues. V lost 3 bases, J lost 0 bases, and 10 bases stayed unmatched. In nucleotides, the CDR3 is TGTGCCAGTAGTATTGGGGGGGCCGGGACAGGCTCTGGAAACACCATATATTTT. Protein sequence: CASSIGGAGTGSGNTIYF.

The chain has TRBV27 and TRBJ1-2, with 8 bases lining up with TRBD1. The germline V gene has CDR1 MNHEY and CDR2 SMNVEV (reference sequence). This CDR3 has 14 residues. J was trimmed by 0 bases and V by 6 bases; bases with no gene match: 3. The DNA of the CDR3 is TGTGCCAGCAGGCGGACAGGGTCTAACTATGGCTACACCTTC. Its translation: CASRRTGSNYGYTF.

The gene calls are TRBV6-5 and TRBJ1-6; D possibly corresponds to TRBD1 (6 bases). The length of the CDR3 is 13 residues. Trimming stripped 8 bases from V and 10 bases from J, with 15 bases between. Per germline, CDR1 MNHEY and CDR2 SVGAGI. CDR3 sequence: CASSRAGESPLHF. In DNA form, the CDR3 reads TGTGCCAGCTCGAGGGCAGGGGAATCACCCCTCCACTTT.

This clone turned up a few times. The gene calls are TRBV30 and TRBJ2-7, with D possibly TRBD2 on 6 matching bases. Trimming pared 2 bases from V and 7 bases from J, leaving 15 bases between. From germline, CDR1 is GTSNPN and CDR2 SVGIG (reference sequence). The CDR3 is 13 amino acids. CDR3: CAWSPNTSLEQYF. DNA of the CDR3: TGTGCCTGGAGTCCCAACACTAGCCTAGAGCAGTACTTC.

This chain connects TRBV10-3 to TRBJ2-7; D ambiguous. This CDR3 is 14 amino acids long. Trimming took off 4 bases at V and 0 bases at J, with 10 bases between the two ends. Looked up from germline, CDR1 is ENHRY and CDR2 is SYGVKD. CDR3 sequence (DNA): TGTGCCATCAGTGCGGCACCCGACTCCTACGAGCAGTACTTC. Its translation is CAISAAPDSYEQYF.

This chain connects TRBV24-1 to TRBJ1-2, with TRBD1 as a possible D gene (5 bases). Trimming removed 5 bases at V and 4 bases at J, with 13 bases between. The CDR3 covers 14 residues. Germline assignment: CDR1 KGHDR and CDR2 SFDVKD. This chain's CDR3 is CATSAGASFYGYTF. The CDR3 bases are TGTGCCACCAGTGCTGGGGCGAGCTTCTATGGCTACACCTTC.

The rearrangement uses TRBV27 and TRBJ2-1, with 15 bases fitting TRBD2. The CDR3 has 14 residues. Germline assignment: CDR1 MNHEY and CDR2 SMNVEV (reference sequence). V trimming: 6 bases; J trimming: 9 bases; junction bases outside the gene matches: 3. The CDR3 protein is CASSRTSGGGEQFF. CDR3 coding DNA: TGTGCCAGCAGCCGGACTAGCGGGGGGGGTGAGCAGTTCTTC.

The CDR3 is CASSSPGGPGTDTQYF. The CDR3 DNA sequence: TGTGCCAGCAGTTCCCCGGGGGGGCCGGGCACAGATACGCAGTATTTT. The chain links TRBV28 to TRBJ2-3, with 8 bases identical to TRBD2. The junction had 7 bases not matched to a gene; V was cut back by 4 bases and J by 1 base. The CDR3 runs 16 residues. Per the germline V gene, CDR1 is MDHEN and CDR2 is SYDVKM.

The genes are TRBV9 and TRBJ1-6; D might be TRBD1 (5 bases). CDR3 length: 14 amino acids. V gave up 3 bases and J gave up 7 bases, with 11 bases separating them. CDR1 SGDLS and CDR2 YYNGEE come from the germline V gene. CDR3 in DNA: TGTGCCAGCAGCGCTTGGGAGGGGAATTCACCCCTCCACTTT. It yields the protein CASSAWEGNSPLHF. The whole variable domain, remainder taken from reference TRBV9 and TRBJ1-6, is DSGVTQTPKHLITATGQRVTLRCSPRSGDLSVYWYQQSLDQGLQFLIQYYNGEERAKGNILERFSAQQFPDLHSELNLSSLELGDSALYFCASSAWEGNSPLHFGNGTRLTVT.

The rearrangement links TRBV10-1 to TRBJ2-2; D is uncertain. Germline V gene lookup returns CDR1 WNHNN and CDR2 SYGVQD (reference sequence). With 2 bases removed from V and 0 bases from J, the gap between germline ends came to 4 bases. This CDR3 is built from 14 residues. CDR3 bases: TGCGCCAGCAGTGAGAGGGCGAACACCGGGGAGCTGTTTTTT. As protein: CASSERANTGELFF.

This rearrangement joins TRBV5-1 to TRBJ2-1; 7 nucleotides line up with TRBD2. The CDR3 loop spans 19 amino acids. Germline V gives CDR1 SGHRS, CDR2 YFSETQ. V lost 4 bases to trimming and J lost 0 bases; unmatched junction nucleotides: 16. CDR3 protein: CASSQGRDYQMSSYNEQFF. DNA of the CDR3: TGCGCCAGCAGCCAAGGCCGGGACTACCAAATGAGCTCCTACAATGAGCAGTTCTTC.

The V and J genes are TRBV2 and TRBJ2-3; D is unclear. The germline V and J ends were trimmed by 3 bases and 2 bases, with 12 bases remaining between them. This CDR3 has 15 amino acids. Germline V gene data show CDR1 as SNHLY and CDR2 as FYNNEI. The CDR3 sequence: CASSEQQGVTDTQYF. DNA of the CDR3: TGTGCCAGCAGTGAGCAGCAAGGCGTCACAGATACGCAGTATTTT.

The J gene is TRBJ2-5, the V gene TRBV28; TRBD1 aligns across 11 bases. The germline V gene has CDR1 MDHEN and CDR2 SYDVKM. The trim removed 8 bases at V and 4 bases at J, leaving 6 bases unmatched. The CDR3 spans 14 residues. The CDR3 DNA is TGTGCCAGCCACGTGGACAGGGGGCGAGAGACCCAGTACTTC. It is translated as CASHVDRGRETQYF.